These 8 T cell receptor beta chains were sequenced from one sample in a study of T-cell reconstitution after alpha-beta-depleted transplantation in children. Study-level findings and limits: T-cell numbers and diversity, one year after transplant, stemmed largely from T cells that were newly produced.

Unique molecular identifiers featured in how the TCRbeta library was prepared. Each CDR3 protein is one row after TCRdb ran MiXCR on the PCR reads. The data show about 300,000 distinct CDR3 sequences, with over 7% seen just once and approximately 8.6% held by the top ten. No antigens are known for them. The source material was peripheral blood, sampled 360 days after TCRalphabeta/CD19-depleted stem cell transplant. These receptors were obtained from a female patient between 2 and 15 years old who had a stem cell transplant for Fanconi anemia, so the T cells may come from the graft donor.

At least ten counts were recorded for this clonotype. The chain recombines TRBV29-1 with TRBJ2-2; D call uncertain. CDR3 length: 14 amino acids. V lost 7 bases and J 0 bases, leaving 12 bases between the germline ends. Per the germline V gene, CDR1 is SQVTM and CDR2 is ANQGSEA. The CDR3 spells CSALGVPNTGELFF. CDR3 bases: TGCAGCGCCCTTGGGGTCCCGAACACCGGGGAGCTGTTTTTT.

Only a few counts were recorded for this clonotype. The chain joins TRBV4-2 to TRBJ1-4; D unclear. CDR3 length: 20 amino acids. The V end was cut by 1 base, the J end by 0 bases, with 21 bases between. Per the germline V gene, CDR1 is LGHNA and CDR2 is YNFKEQ. CDR3 coding DNA: TGTGCCAGCAGCCAAGGGGTGGTATTTCGTCAGCCCACAACTAATGAAAAACTGTTTTTT. Amino acid sequence: CASSQGVVFRQPTTNEKLFF.

Note on this clonotype: Possible read error: a much larger clone is one base away. The gene calls are TRBV5-1 and TRBJ2-3, with TRBD1 identical over 9 bases. Looked up from germline, CDR1 is SGHRS and CDR2 is YFSETQ. This CDR3 has 14 amino acids. CDR3: CASKQGAQTDTRYF. The CDR3 nucleotides are TGCGCCAGCAAACAGGGGGCACAAACAGATACGCGGTATTTT.

The chain joins TRBV18 to TRBJ1-2; 7 nucleotides align to TRBD1. Unmatched junction bases numbered 11, after V lost 3 bases and J lost 4 bases. This CDR3 is built from 16 residues. Germline V gene data show CDR1 as KGHSH and CDR2 as LQKENI. The CDR3 DNA is TGTGCCAGCTCACCCAAGCAAGGACAGGCCTTCTATGGCTACACCTTC. Protein sequence: CASSPKQGQAFYGYTF.

The chain employs TRBV28 and TRBJ1-2, with D unresolved. There are 16 residues in the CDR3. Trimming shortened V by 7 bases and J by 2 bases, and 20 bases separated the two germline ends. Germline CDR1 reads MDHEN; CDR2 reads SYDVKM. DNA of the CDR3: TGTGCCAGCACTCTAGCGGGTGGAGGGCTAAACTATGGCTACACCTTC. This sequence encodes CASTLAGGGLNYGYTF.

At least ten counts were recorded for this clonotype. The J gene is TRBJ2-1, the V gene TRBV4-1; the match to TRBD2 covers 13 bases. CDR3 length equals 17 residues. The V gene end was trimmed by 2 bases and the J gene end by 7 bases; junction bases not matched to a gene: 8. Germline V gene sequence: CDR1 MGHRA, CDR2 YSYEKL. The CDR3 sequence is CASSQPLAGGPRNEQFF. CDR3 in DNA: TGCGCCAGCAGCCAACCACTAGCGGGGGGGCCTCGTAATGAGCAGTTCTTC.

This clonotype was counted at least ten times. The chain combines TRBV3-1 with TRBJ1-1, with D perhaps TRBD1 (5 bases). Deletions cut 0 bases from V and 4 bases from J, with 12 bases between. Germline loops: CDR1 LGHDT, CDR2 YNNKEL (reference sequence). This CDR3 region has 15 residues. DNA of the CDR3: TGTGCCAGCAGCCAAGAGCGGGGGTTGGGCACTGAAGCTTTCTTT. This gives the protein CASSQERGLGTEAFF.

This clonotype was seen ten or more times. The CDR3, as DNA: TGTGCCAGCAGCCAAGCCTACCCGAACACCGGGGAGCTGTTTTTT. Amino acids: CASSQAYPNTGELFF. The V and J genes are TRBV4-2 and TRBJ2-2, with D unresolved. V was cut by 1 base and J by 0 bases, with 6 bases left in between. Germline lookup yields CDR1 LGHNA and CDR2 YNFKEQ. The length of the CDR3 is 15 residues.